This T cell receptor (beta chain) appears in the sequencing data of a study of somatic mutations in cytotoxic T cells in rheumatoid arthritis. Study details: Among the T-cell populations stained with V beta antibodies, some were separated by flow sorting at nearly 100% purity, including V beta1+ cells whose TCRB was sequenced.

Study findings and constraints: The CD8+ clonality of rheumatoid arthritis patients increased with age, whereas that of healthy controls did not.

On this clone: The antigen remains unidentified.

Data came from immunoSEQ multiplex PCR; TCRdb stores just in-frame clones and leaves some out. The table includes over 2,000 clones, approximately 85% detected once. Sequencing was performed on CD8+ T cells sorted from blood. This receptor was identified in an adult with rheumatoid arthritis.

The chain's CDR3 is CASSPGLAGGINEQYF. For the CDR3, the DNA is TGTGCCAGCAGTCCGGGACTAGCGGGGGGGATCAACGAGCAGTACTTC. V is TRBV27 and J is TRBJ2-7; 16 nucleotides line up with TRBD2. Germline lookup yields CDR1 MNHEY and CDR2 SMNVEV (reference sequence). Trimming took 5 bases from V and 5 from J; bases not matched to a gene: 6. This CDR3 spans 16 amino acids.